The clone carrying this T cell receptor beta chain appeared once. This sample is drawn from a study of Ad26.COV2.S vaccination and SARS-CoV-2 variants. Libraries were prepared by immunoSEQ multiplex PCR; TCRdb keeps only in-frame clonotypes and omits some of them. This table holds roughly 240,000 clones, around nine tenths found once. Noted treatment: 15 to 20 received Ad26.COV2.S at low or high dose, single or two shots; 5 received placebo; per-sample allocation not given. Day 63 after the first vaccine or placebo injection was the time point for sampling. Germline V gives CDR1 LNHDA, CDR2 SQIVND (reference sequence). V lost 5 bases, J lost 0 bases, and 16 bases lay in between. CDR3 length equals 17 residues.

The sample was peripheral blood, taken in a trial of Ad26.COV2.S vaccine versus placebo. V is TRBV19 and J is TRBJ1-4; D call uncertain. The source is a person aged 18-65 years who received the Ad26.COV2.S COVID-19 vaccine or a placebo. The CDR3 here is CASSADGPGTTNEKLFF. The DNA for the CDR3 is TGTGCCAGTAGTGCCGACGGGCCTGGGACAACTAATGAAAAACTGTTTTTT.